The rows below give T cell receptor beta chains drawn from one sample of a study of circulating CD8 cells and anti-PD-1 response in melanoma. TCRdb re-called the reads through MiXCR, storing one row per CDR3 protein. This sample yields under 800 distinct CDR3 sequences, of which about 7.5% are seen a single time; almost 35% belongs to the top ten. The sequences come from CD8+ T cells from PBMCs, collected at baseline or after one month of anti-PD-1 therapy (not recorded which). All receptors come from a human donor with melanoma. CDR3s include the opening cysteine and the closing phenylalanine or tryptophan. D genes are given only for firm matches.

J,V,D,CDR3
TRBJ2-7,TRBV5-4,NA,CASSPEGGFTYEQYF
TRBJ2-1,TRBV18,TRBD2,CASSPELAGGVNEQFF
TRBJ2-2,TRBV24-1,NA,CATSDNRATGELFF
TRBJ2-1,TRBV2,TRBD2,CASSVKAGRDGRDEQFF
TRBJ2-3,TRBV9,TRBD2,CASSPLTSGGADTQYF
TRBJ2-5,TRBV24-1,NA,CATSDFQIGGPTQETQYF
TRBJ2-3,TRBV4-1,TRBD2,CASSLTPLAVLTDTQYF
TRBJ2-3,TRBV27,NA,CASSSGGLAETQYF
TRBJ2-5,TRBV12-5,NA,CASAAVDGQETQYF
TRBJ2-3,TRBV25-1,NA,CASSPVFTDTQYF
TRBJ2-1,TRBV19,TRBD2,CASSIDPPFGSGSLDEQFF
TRBJ2-3,TRBV28,TRBD2,CASSLHGRAVDTQYF
TRBJ2-3,TRBV2,NA,CASSEARGTDTQYF
TRBJ1-5,TRBV28,NA,CASTEYSNQPQHF
TRBJ2-3,TRBV2,TRBD2,CASSEGVAGTADTQYF
TRBJ2-7,TRBV7-9,NA,CASSLLPGSQFYEQYF
TRBJ2-7,TRBV7-3,NA,CASSQGGDGYEQYF
TRBJ2-7,TRBV19,TRBD1,CASSTLFDRAYYEQYF
TRBJ2-7,TRBV20-1,NA,CSATDYYEQYF
TRBJ2-7,TRBV20-1,TRBD2,CSALFASGITSSYEQYF
TRBJ2-7,TRBV27,NA,CASSVSGIEQYF
TRBJ2-7,TRBV5-5,NA,CASSSEDGYEQYF
TRBJ1-1,TRBV6-2/TRBV6-3,TRBD1,CASSYHRGDTEAFF
TRBJ2-5,TRBV24-1,NA,CATSDFESSETQYF
TRBJ2-2,TRBV20-1,NA,CSAREDGANAGELFF
TRBJ2-3,TRBV27,NA,CASSIPPPSRFGDTQYF
TRBJ2-2,TRBV20-1,NA,CSARTLPGAELFF
TRBJ2-3,TRBV7-9,TRBD2,CASSGLAGGLGTDTQYF
TRBJ1-2,TRBV28,NA,CASSLPQGTYGYTF
TRBJ2-7,TRBV27,NA,CASSPPGHIYEQYF
TRBJ2-3,TRBV27,NA,CASSLFGSNTDTQYF
TRBJ2-7,TRBV20-1,NA,CSASPRDWGGYEQYF
TRBJ2-7,TRBV27,NA,CASSPRPGRVGEQYF
TRBJ2-3,TRBV19,NA,CASSQGLLTDTQYF
TRBJ2-7,TRBV27,NA,CASSWGVGTAAYEQYF
TRBJ2-7,TRBV20-1,TRBD1,CSAIDRGPGSNEQYF
TRBJ2-7,TRBV27,NA,CASSWGRGSNYEQYF
TRBJ2-2,TRBV19,TRBD1,CASTGQGYTGELFF
TRBJ2-5,TRBV27,TRBD2,CASSLWASGEETQYF
TRBJ2-7,TRBV20-1,TRBD2,CSARGSSLAESSYEQYF
TRBJ2-1,TRBV19,TRBD2,CASSIGLANEQFF
TRBJ2-3,TRBV27,NA,CASQKTGTDTQYF
TRBJ2-7,TRBV14,NA,CASSPANYEQYF
TRBJ1-6,TRBV7-2,TRBD1,CASSLVGTGDSPLHF
TRBJ2-2,TRBV2,TRBD1,CASSITGGAFNGELFF
TRBJ1-5,TRBV28,TRBD1,CASSSQGNNQPQHF
TRBJ2-7,TRBV4-3,TRBD1,CASSQNRDREVEQYF